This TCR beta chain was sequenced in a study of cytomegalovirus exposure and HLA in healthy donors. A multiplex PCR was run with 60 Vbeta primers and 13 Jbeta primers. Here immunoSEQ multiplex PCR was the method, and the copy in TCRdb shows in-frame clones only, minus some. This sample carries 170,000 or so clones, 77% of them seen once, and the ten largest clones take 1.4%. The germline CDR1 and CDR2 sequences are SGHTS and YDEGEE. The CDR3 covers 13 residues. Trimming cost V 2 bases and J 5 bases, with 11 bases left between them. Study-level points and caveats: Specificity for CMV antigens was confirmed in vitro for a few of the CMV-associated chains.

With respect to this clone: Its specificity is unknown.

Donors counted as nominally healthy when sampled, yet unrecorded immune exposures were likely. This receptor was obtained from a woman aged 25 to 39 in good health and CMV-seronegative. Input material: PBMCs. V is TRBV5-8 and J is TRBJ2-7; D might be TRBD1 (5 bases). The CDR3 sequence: CASSLRGYDEQYF. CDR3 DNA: TGTGCCAGCAGCTTAAGGGGATACGACGAGCAGTACTTC.